Listed here is a single T cell receptor beta chain. This specimen belongs to a study of blood T cell repertoires in COVID-19. Study context: Donors in the United States, Italy and Spain gave samples during acute or convalescent COVID-19.

In the source study's methods: The assay estimated nucleated cells by amplifying reference gene primers. This table comes from immunoSEQ multiplex PCR, and its TCRdb copy is limited to in-frame clones, with some not included. V, J and clone size derive from that table, while D and trimming were established from the DNA sequence. The sample lists 200,000 to 300,000 clones; 70% to 90% were seen once. From germline, CDR1 is MDHEN and CDR2 SYDVKM. The CDR3 has 12 residues. Trimming pared 5 bases from V and 3 bases from J, leaving 8 bases between. Sequenced material: peripheral blood. The chain has TRBV28 and TRBJ2-7; TRBD1 might be the D (5 bases). This clonotype was obtained from a man older than 75 with acute or convalescent COVID-19. The CDR3 spells CASSTRVYEQYF. In DNA, the CDR3 is TGTGCCAGCAGTACCAGGGTCTACGAGCAGTACTTC. Looking up the rest from reference TRBV28 and TRBJ2-7 gives the full variable domain: DVKVTQSSRYLVKRTGEKVFLECVQDMDHENMFWYRQDPGLGLRLIYFSYDVKMKEKGDIPEGYSVSREKKERFSLILESASTNQTSMYLCASSTRVYEQYFGPGTRLTVT.